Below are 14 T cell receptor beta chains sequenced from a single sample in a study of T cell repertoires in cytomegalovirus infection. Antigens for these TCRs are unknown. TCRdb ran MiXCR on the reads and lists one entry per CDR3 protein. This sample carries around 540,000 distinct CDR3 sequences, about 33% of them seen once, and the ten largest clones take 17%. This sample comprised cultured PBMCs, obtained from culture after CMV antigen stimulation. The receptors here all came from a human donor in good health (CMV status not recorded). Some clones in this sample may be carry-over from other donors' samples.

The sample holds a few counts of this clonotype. The CDR3 coding sequence is TGTGCCAGCAACCCGGGACTCAAAAGTCATGCAGATACGCAGTATTTT. This encodes CASNPGLKSHADTQYF. The chain combines TRBV12-3 or TRBV12-4 with TRBJ2-3; perhaps TRBD2 as D (6 bases). The CDR3 length is 16 residues. V was shortened by 7 bases and J by 4 bases, with 21 bases between the two germline ends.

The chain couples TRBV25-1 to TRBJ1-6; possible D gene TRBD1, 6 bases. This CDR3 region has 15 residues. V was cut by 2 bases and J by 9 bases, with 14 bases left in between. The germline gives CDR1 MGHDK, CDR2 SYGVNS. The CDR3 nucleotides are TGTGCCAGCAGTGAAGGTATCCAGGGGAGTTCACCCCTCCACTTT. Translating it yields CASSEGIQGSSPLHF. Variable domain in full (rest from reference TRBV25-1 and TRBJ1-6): EADIYQTPRYLVIGTGKKITLECSQTMGHDKMYWYQQDPGMELHLIHYSYGVNSTEKGDLSSESTVSRIRTEHFPLTLESARPSHTSQYLCASSEGIQGSSPLHFGNGTRLTVT.

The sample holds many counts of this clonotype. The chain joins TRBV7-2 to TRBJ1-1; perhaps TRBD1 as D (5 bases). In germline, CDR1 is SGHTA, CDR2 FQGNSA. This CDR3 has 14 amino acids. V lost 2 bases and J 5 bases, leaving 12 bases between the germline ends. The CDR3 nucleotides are TGTGCCAGCAGCTTACTGGGACCTAATACTGAAGCTTTCTTT. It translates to CASSLLGPNTEAFF.

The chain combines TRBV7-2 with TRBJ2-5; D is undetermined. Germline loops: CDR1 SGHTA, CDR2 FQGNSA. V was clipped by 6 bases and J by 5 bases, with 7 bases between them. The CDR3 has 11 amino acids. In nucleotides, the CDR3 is TGTGCCAGCAGGGCTCTGGAGACCCAGTACTTC. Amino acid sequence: CASRALETQYF.

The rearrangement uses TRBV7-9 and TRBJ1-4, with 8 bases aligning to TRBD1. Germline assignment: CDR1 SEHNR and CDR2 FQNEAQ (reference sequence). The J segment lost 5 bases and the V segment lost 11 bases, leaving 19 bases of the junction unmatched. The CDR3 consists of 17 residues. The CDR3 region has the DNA TGTGCCGGACAGGGCTTCGGAACCAGACCACGAAATGAAAAACTGTTTTTT. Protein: CAGQGFGTRPRNEKLFF.

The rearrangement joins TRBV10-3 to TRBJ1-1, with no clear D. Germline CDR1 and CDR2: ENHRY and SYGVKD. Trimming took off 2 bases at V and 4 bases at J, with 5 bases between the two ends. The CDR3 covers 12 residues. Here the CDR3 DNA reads TGTGCCATCAGTGAGGTCGGCACTGAAGCTTTCTTT. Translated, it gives CAISEVGTEAFF.

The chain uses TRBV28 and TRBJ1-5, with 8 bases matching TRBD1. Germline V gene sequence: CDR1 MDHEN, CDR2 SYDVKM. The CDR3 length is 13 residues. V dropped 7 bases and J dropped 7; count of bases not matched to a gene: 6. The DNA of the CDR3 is TGTGCCAGCACCACAGGGGGATGGCAGCCCCAGCATTTT. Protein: CASTTGGWQPQHF.

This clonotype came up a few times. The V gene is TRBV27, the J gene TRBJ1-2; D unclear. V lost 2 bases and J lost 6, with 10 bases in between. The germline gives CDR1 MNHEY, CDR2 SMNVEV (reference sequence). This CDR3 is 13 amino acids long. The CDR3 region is CASSLTRGHGYTF. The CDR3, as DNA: TGTGCCAGCAGTTTAACCCGGGGTCATGGCTACACCTTC.

The CDR3 DNA sequence: TGTGCCAGCAGTGAGACAGTGCACATTCAGTACTTC. Residues: CASSETVHIQYF. The J gene is TRBJ2-4, the V gene TRBV6-2 or TRBV6-3; D is possibly TRBD1 (5 bases). Germline CDR1 MNHEY, CDR2 SVGEGT. This CDR3 has 12 residues. The V end lost 5 bases, the J end lost 8 bases, and 10 bases lay between the germline ends.

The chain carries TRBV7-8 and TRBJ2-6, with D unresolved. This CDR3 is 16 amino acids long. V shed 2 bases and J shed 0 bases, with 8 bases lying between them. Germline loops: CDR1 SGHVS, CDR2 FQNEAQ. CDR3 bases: TGTGCCAGCAGCTTAACGCGAAGCTCTGGGGCCAACGTCCTGACTTTC. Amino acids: CASSLTRSSGANVLTF.

The CDR3 nucleotides read TGTGCCAGCAGTACCCTTCGGACGGGTGAGGTCCTCTCCACAGATACGCAGTATTTT. Translating gives CASSTLRTGEVLSTDTQYF. The rearrangement joins TRBV27 to TRBJ2-3; the D is unclear. The V gene lost 5 bases and the J gene lost 2 bases, with 26 bases spanning the gap. The CDR3 is made up of 19 amino acids. Germline V CDR1 and CDR2: MNHEY, SMNVEV (reference sequence).

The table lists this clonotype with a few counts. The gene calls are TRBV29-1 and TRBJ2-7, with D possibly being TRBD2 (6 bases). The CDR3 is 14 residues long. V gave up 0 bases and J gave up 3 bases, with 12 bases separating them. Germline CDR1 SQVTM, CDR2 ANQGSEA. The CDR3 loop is CSVEEAGNYYEQYF. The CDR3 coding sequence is TGCAGCGTTGAAGAGGCGGGAAACTACTACGAGCAGTACTTC.

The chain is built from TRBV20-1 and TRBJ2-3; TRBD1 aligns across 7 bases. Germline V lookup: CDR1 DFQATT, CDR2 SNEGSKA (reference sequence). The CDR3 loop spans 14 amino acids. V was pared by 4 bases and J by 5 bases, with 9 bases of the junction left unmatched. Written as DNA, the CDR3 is TGCAGTGCTATGGGACAGAAGAACGGAGATACGCAGTATTTT. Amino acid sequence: CSAMGQKNGDTQYF.

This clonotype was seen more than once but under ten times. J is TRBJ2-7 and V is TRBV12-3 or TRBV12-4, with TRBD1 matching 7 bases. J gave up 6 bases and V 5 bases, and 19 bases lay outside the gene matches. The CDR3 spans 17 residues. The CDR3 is CASSRAGTDSLLGEQYF. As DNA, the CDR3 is TGTGCCAGCAGTCGAGCCGGGACAGACAGCCTTCTGGGCGAGCAGTACTTC.